This entry describes one T cell receptor (beta chain). Its specificity is unknown. A template switching step added UMIs, each with a 6-nucleotide sample barcode. No DNA is given; TCRdb re-called the 5' RACE reads and lists each CDR3 protein once. This listing includes 300,000 to 450,000 distinct CDR3 sequences. The entry originates in a study of monozygotic twins with inflammatory bowel disease. General observations from the study: A reduction in TCRbeta diversity (inverse Simpson) was seen in IBD patients relative to healthy co-twins.

The CDR3 spans 14 residues. Germline CDR1 MGHRA, CDR2 YSYEKL. The chain has TRBV4-1 and TRBJ2-7; without DNA, the TCRdb call of TRBD1 cannot be checked. This clonotype was obtained from a human donor with ulcerative colitis or Crohn's disease, or a healthy co-twin of an affected twin (not recorded which). The sample was blood. The chain's CDR3 is CASSPPTGPGEQYF.